This is a list of T cell receptor beta chains from one sample in a study of cytomegalovirus exposure and HLA in healthy donors. Produced via immunoSEQ multiplex PCR; TCRdb's table is partial and in-frame only. Of approximately 160,000 clones in the sample, around four fifths were seen once. The material sequenced was PBMCs. These receptors all come from a male donor in good health and CMV-seropositive. The CDR3 runs from the conserved cysteine through the conserved F or W. A D gene is named only where the DNA matches it firmly. Part of the rows lack a size; the others show once, few, many or a class for expanded clones.

d_gene	v_gene	j_gene	abundance	CDR3aa	CDR3nt
TRBD2	TRBV4-1	TRBJ2-3	-	CASSQESGGDPKYF	TGCGCCAGCAGCCAAGAAAGCGGGGGGGACCCGAAGTATTTT
-	TRBV6-1	TRBJ1-1	few	CASSVGQGLSSGAFF	TGTGCCAGCAGTGTAGGGCAGGGGTTAAGCTCGGGAGCTTTCTTT
-	TRBV9	TRBJ2-5	-	CASSGGQIPGETQYF	TGTGCCAGCAGCGGCGGACAGATCCCCGGAGAGACCCAGTACTTC
TRBD1	TRBV7-2	TRBJ1-4	-	CASSQGGQGNEKLFF	TGTGCCAGCAGTCAGGGGGGACAGGGGAATGAAAAACTGTTTTTT
-	TRBV7-9	TRBJ1-4	-	CASSLGREKLFF	TGTGCCAGCAGCTTAGGGAGAGAAAAACTGTTTTTT
-	TRBV30	TRBJ2-7	once	CAWWLQWGDRRKTYEQYF	TGTGCCTGGTGGTTACAGTGGGGCGACAGAAGGAAAACCTACGAGCAGTACTTC
-	TRBV7-2	TRBJ1-1	-	CASSSQGGDTEAFF	TGTGCCAGCAGCAGCCAAGGAGGGGACACTGAAGCTTTCTTT
TRBD2	TRBV9	TRBJ2-1	-	CASSVHGGGTYNEQFF	TGTGCCAGCAGCGTACATGGCGGGGGGACCTACAATGAGCAGTTCTTC
-	TRBV7-3	TRBJ2-3	-	CASSPYTDTQYF	TGTGCCAGCAGCCCCTACACAGATACGCAGTATTTT
-	TRBV15	TRBJ2-1	-	CATSREGGIEQFF	TGTGCCACCAGCAGGGAGGGCGGGATTGAGCAGTTCTTC
-	TRBV7-3	TRBJ1-5	once	CASSLGINQPQHF	TGTGCCAGCAGCCTAGGAATCAATCAGCCCCAGCATTTT
TRBD2	TRBV2	TRBJ2-3	-	CASGSGTITDTQYF	TGTGCCAGCGGGTCCGGGACTATCACAGATACGCAGTATTTT
TRBD1	TRBV11-3	TRBJ2-5	-	CASSSTGGAGETQYF	TGTGCCAGCAGCTCGACAGGGGGCGCGGGGGAGACCCAGTACTTC
-	TRBV14	TRBJ2-3	-	CASSQGAAIFTDTQYF	TGTGCCAGCAGCCAGGGAGCGGCCATCTTCACAGATACGCAGTATTTT
-	TRBV9	TRBJ2-7	-	CASSVGPAGLSYEQYF	TGTGCCAGCAGCGTGGGTCCGGCAGGGCTCTCCTACGAGCAGTACTTC
TRBD2	TRBV7-8	TRBJ2-7	-	CASSLLAGDTYEQYF	TGTGCCAGCAGCCTGCTAGCGGGGGATACCTACGAGCAGTACTTC
-	TRBV30	TRBJ2-2	once	CAWDRVNTGELFF	TGTGCCTGGGACAGAGTTAACACCGGGGAGCTGTTTTTT
TRBD1	TRBV11-2	TRBJ1-1	-	CASSLEGPGQGSDTEAFF	TGTGCCAGCAGCTTAGAAGGTCCGGGACAGGGGTCCGACACTGAAGCTTTCTTT
TRBD1	TRBV2	TRBJ2-5	-	CASRPLRTGAKETQYF	TGTGCCAGCAGACCTCTTAGGACAGGGGCAAAAGAGACCCAGTACTTC
-	TRBV6-1	TRBJ2-6	-	CASSEVGVSGANVLTF	TGTGCCAGCAGTGAAGTCGGAGTATCTGGGGCCAACGTCCTGACTTTC
-	TRBV10-3	TRBJ1-1	-	CAIRDHTGTPEAFF	TGTGCCATCAGGGATCACACAGGGACCCCTGAAGCTTTCTTT
TRBD1	TRBV30	TRBJ1-2	-	CARRDRNYGYTF	TGTGCCCGGCGGGACAGGAACTATGGCTACACCTTC
TRBD2	TRBV18	TRBJ2-2	-	CASSPSLADYTGELFF	TGTGCCAGCTCACCGAGTCTAGCGGATTACACCGGGGAGCTGTTTTTT
TRBD2	TRBV4-1	TRBJ2-7	-	CASSRLAESSYEQYF	TGCGCCAGCAGCCGACTAGCGGAGAGCTCCTACGAGCAGTACTTC
-	TRBV11-2	TRBJ2-7	once	CASSPPLGLYDGQYF	TGTGCCAGCAGCCCCCCCCTAGGTTTGTACGACGGGCAGTACTTC
TRBD1	TRBV19	TRBJ2-7	few	CASSIGTGLYEQYF	TGTGCCAGTAGTATTGGGACAGGCCTCTACGAGCAGTACTTC
TRBD1	TRBV6-1	TRBJ2-5	-	CASSRTGLGETQYF	TGTGCCAGCAGCCGGACAGGGCTCGGGGAGACCCAGTACTTC
-	TRBV10-3	TRBJ2-7	-	CASSYEAGASYEQYF	TGTGCCAGCAGTTACGAGGCGGGGGCCTCCTACGAGCAGTACTTC
-	TRBV4-2	TRBJ2-1	-	CASSQEGDAPYNEQFF	TGTGCCAGCAGCCAAGAAGGAGATGCGCCCTACAATGAGCAGTTCTTC
-	TRBV25-1	TRBJ2-7	-	CASSGLPGFYEQYF	TGTGCCAGCAGTGGATTACCGGGATTCTACGAGCAGTACTTC
TRBD1	TRBV2	TRBJ1-6	few	CASSLRTGGSSPLHF	TGTGCCAGCAGCTTGAGGACAGGGGGAAGCTCACCCCTCCACTTT
-	TRBV10-1	TRBJ2-1	-	CASSEGRGGGEQFF	TGCGCCAGCAGTGAGGGCAGGGGTGGTGGGGAGCAGTTCTTC
-	TRBV7-9	TRBJ2-7	once	CASSLVGGSYEQYF	TGTGCCAGCAGCTTAGTTGGGGGCAGCTACGAGCAGTACTTC
TRBD1	TRBV30	TRBJ1-4	-	CAWSRDRGAPNNEKLFF	TGTGCCTGGAGCCGGGACAGGGGAGCACCTAATAATGAAAAACTGTTTTTT
TRBD1	TRBV10-3	TRBJ1-2	once	CAISESTSGTGNYGYTF	TGTGCCATCAGTGAGTCGACATCTGGGACAGGCAACTATGGCTACACCTTC
-	TRBV7-9	TRBJ2-5	-	CASSPPAGRETQYF	TGTGCCAGCAGCCCTCCGGCAGGTCGAGAGACCCAGTACTTC
TRBD1	TRBV18	TRBJ1-1	-	CASSPRRDSEIEAFF	TGTGCCAGCTCACCACGGAGGGACAGCGAAATAGAAGCTTTCTTT
TRBD1	TRBV7-8	TRBJ1-5	-	CASSLAPGQGANQPQHF	TGTGCCAGCAGCTTAGCCCCGGGACAGGGGGCAAATCAGCCCCAGCATTTT
TRBD1	TRBV5-8	TRBJ1-5	once	CASSLGTGGPRAQHF	TGTGCCAGCAGCTTGGGGACAGGGGGCCCCAGGGCCCAGCATTTT
-	TRBV19	TRBJ2-5	once	CASSIRETQETQYF	TGTGCCAGTAGTATCCGGGAAACACAAGAGACCCAGTACTTC
-	TRBV10-1	TRBJ2-2	-	CASSESFTGELFF	TGCGCCAGCAGTGAGTCCTTCACCGGGGAGCTGTTTTTT
-	TRBV9	TRBJ1-2	-	CASSAIGRKSNYGYTF	TGTGCCAGCAGCGCAATCGGGAGGAAGTCCAACTATGGCTACACCTTC
-	TRBV30	TRBJ1-1	few	CAWGLAGPEAFF	TGTGCCTGGGGCCTCGCGGGGCCTGAAGCTTTCTTT
TRBD2	TRBV6-5	TRBJ2-5	-	CASSYSTPGGETQYF	TGTGCCAGCAGTTACTCGACCCCGGGAGGCGAGACCCAGTACTTC
-	TRBV6-5	TRBJ2-3	-	CASSYSRRGGADTQYF	TGTGCCAGCAGTTACTCGCGCAGGGGTGGCGCAGATACGCAGTATTTT
-	TRBV19	TRBJ1-5	-	CASSFSGSPQHF	TGTGCCAGTAGTTTCTCAGGGTCGCCCCAGCATTTT
TRBD2	TRBV19	TRBJ2-1	-	CASSIDLRIAGPNEQFF	TGTGCCAGTAGTATAGATCTACGGATAGCGGGGCCCAATGAGCAGTTCTTC
-	TRBV6-1	TRBJ2-7	few	CASSELMEEQYF	TGTGCCAGCAGTGAATTAATGGAGGAGCAGTACTTC
-	TRBV4-1	TRBJ2-1	-	CASSRGLDYNEQFF	TGCGCCAGCAGCCGGGGACTGGACTACAATGAGCAGTTCTTC
TRBD1	TRBV2	TRBJ1-5	-	CASNSQGNQPQHF	TGTGCCAGCAATTCACAGGGGAATCAGCCCCAGCATTTT
-	TRBV19	TRBJ1-1	-	CASSGDTEAFF	TGTGCCAGTAGTGGAGACACTGAAGCTTTCTTT